This entry lists 9 T cell receptor beta chains sequenced from one sample in a study of blood T cells in healthy people across ages. A second about 7 to 11 cycle PCR used barcoded and J-beta primers. TCRdb re-derived calls from the 5' RACE reads in MiXCR, one entry per CDR3 protein. Among around 1,000,000 distinct CDR3 sequences listed, roughly two fifths were seen once. The sample consisted of blood. All receptors come from a man between 18 and 29 years old in good health.

This clonotype was detected a few times. The J gene is TRBJ2-3, the V gene TRBV20-1, with D perhaps matching TRBD2 (6 bases). The V end was cut by 5 bases, the J end by 3 bases, with 12 bases between. CDR1 and CDR2 (germline): DFQATT, SNEGSKA (reference sequence). The CDR3 covers 13 residues. The CDR3 DNA reads TGCAGTGCTCCTGATGGGGGGACAGATACGCAGTATTTT. This translates into CSAPDGGTDTQYF.

This clonotype has more than one count but fewer than ten. This rearrangement joins TRBV7-2 to TRBJ2-3; D is undetermined. The CDR3 extends over 13 amino acids. In germline, CDR1 is SGHTA, CDR2 FQGNSA. V was clipped by 4 bases and J by 7 bases, with 12 bases between them. CDR3 DNA sequence: TGTGCCAGCAGCTCCCAGTCGGTGAATACGCAGTATTTT. Protein product: CASSSQSVNTQYF.

V usage is TRBV4-2 and J usage is TRBJ2-1, with a tentative D call TRBD1 (5 bases). V lost 0 bases, J lost 9 bases, and 9 bases lay in between. Germline V gene lookup returns CDR1 LGHNA and CDR2 YNFKEQ. CDR3 length equals 13 residues. The CDR3 loop reads CASSQDPQGEQFF. The CDR3 DNA is TGTGCCAGCAGCCAAGACCCGCAGGGTGAGCAGTTCTTC.

This clonotype was counted many times. This chain joins TRBV29-1 and TRBJ1-5; D not certain. Trimming left V 7 bases short and J 3 bases short, with 10 bases between. Germline lookup yields CDR1 SQVTM and CDR2 ANQGSEA. CDR3 length: 12 amino acids. The CDR3 spells CSAQGYNQPQHF. In nucleotides, the CDR3 is TGCAGCGCCCAAGGGTACAATCAGCCCCAGCATTTT.

This clonotype is a singleton in its sample. One junction end does not reproduce the germline sequence, and a read error may be involved. The J gene is TRBJ2-5, the V gene TRBV6-2 or TRBV6-3; no reliable D call. The CDR3 has 13 residues. Germline V gives CDR1 MNHEY, CDR2 SVGEGT. CDR3 loop: CASSDSWVETQYF. The CDR3, as DNA: TGTGCCAGCAGTGACTCCTGGGTAGAGACCCAGTACTTC.

In regard to this clonotype: Compared with germline, one end of the junction differs, possibly owing to a read error. The rearrangement uses TRBV9 and TRBJ1-3; D gene ambiguous. Germline CDR1 is SGDLS and CDR2 is YYNGEE. This CDR3 is 14 amino acids long. CDR3 coding DNA: TGTGCCAGCAGCGTAGATCACCGTGGAAACACCACATATTTT. Residues: CASSVDHRGNTTYF.

Details on this clonotype: Since a much larger clone is just one base distant, this may be a read error. The chain joins TRBV12-3 or TRBV12-4 to TRBJ2-1; TRBD2 aligns across 7 bases. The J segment lost 4 bases and the V segment lost 5 bases, leaving 8 bases of the junction unmatched. CDR3 length: 15 amino acids. The CDR3 spells CASSAGRGAYNEQFF. DNA of the CDR3: TGTGCCAGCAGTGCGGGGAGGGGCGCGTACAATGAGCAGTTCTTC.

This clonotype has just a few counts. This chain joins TRBV6-6 and TRBJ1-4; D is unresolved. CDR1 and CDR2 (germline): MNHNY, SVGAGI (reference sequence). This CDR3 is 11 amino acids long. V lost 10 bases, J lost 13 bases, and 16 bases lay in between. The CDR3 nucleotides read TGTGCCACCACAGCGACCGAGAGACTGTTTTTT. Residues: CATTATERLFF.

A few counts support this clonotype. V gene TRBV7-2 combines with J gene TRBJ2-3, with D perhaps matching TRBD1 or TRBD2 (6 bases each). Germline V lookup: CDR1 SGHTA, CDR2 FQGNSA. Trimming took 6 bases from V and 2 from J, leaving 15 bases between them. This CDR3 has 15 amino acids. CDR3 DNA: TGTGCCAGCAGTAGGGGGGACGGTACCACAGATACGCAGTATTTT. Its protein is CASSRGDGTTDTQYF.